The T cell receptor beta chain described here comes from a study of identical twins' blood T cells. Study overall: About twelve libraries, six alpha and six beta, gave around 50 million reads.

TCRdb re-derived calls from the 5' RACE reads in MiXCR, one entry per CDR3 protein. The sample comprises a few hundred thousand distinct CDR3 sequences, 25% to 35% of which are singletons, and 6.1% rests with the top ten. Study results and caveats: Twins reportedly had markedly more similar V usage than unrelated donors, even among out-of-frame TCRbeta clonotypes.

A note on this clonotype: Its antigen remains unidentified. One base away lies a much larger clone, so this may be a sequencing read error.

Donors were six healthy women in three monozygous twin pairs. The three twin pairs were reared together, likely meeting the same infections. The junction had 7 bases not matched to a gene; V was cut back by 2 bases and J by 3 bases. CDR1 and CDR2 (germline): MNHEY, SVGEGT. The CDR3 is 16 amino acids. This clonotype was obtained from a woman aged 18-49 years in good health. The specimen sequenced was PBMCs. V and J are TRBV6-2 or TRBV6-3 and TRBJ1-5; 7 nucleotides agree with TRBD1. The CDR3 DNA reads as TGTGCCAGCAGTTACGCGCAGACAGGGACCAATCAGCCCCAGCATTTT. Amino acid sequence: CASSYAQTGTNQPQHF.